Presented here are 19 T cell receptor beta chains from one specimen sequenced in a study of T cell changes during pregnancy in multiple sclerosis. TCRdb's table, derived via immunoSEQ multiplex PCR, lists solely in-frame clones and lacks some. Here the sample spans 48,000 or so clones, about 93% being singletons. This sample comprised CD4+ T cells from peripheral blood mononuclear cells, obtained in the first trimester of pregnancy. The origin of the receptors is a female donor with multiple sclerosis, enrolled in a pregnancy study.

This chain links TRBV15 with TRBJ1-3; a possible D gene is TRBD1 (5 bases). The V gene lost 5 bases and the J gene lost 0 bases, with 14 bases spanning the gap. Germline V lookup: CDR1 LNHNV, CDR2 YYDKDF (reference sequence). The CDR3 loop spans 16 amino acids. CDR3 DNA sequence: TGTGCCACCAGCCACGACAGCCTCGTCTCTGGAAACACCATATATTTT. Translation gives CATSHDSLVSGNTIYF.

The chain links TRBV5-1 to TRBJ1-2, with D perhaps matching TRBD1 (6 bases). CDR1 SGHRS and CDR2 YFSETQ come from the germline V gene. The V end lost 0 bases, the J end lost 2 bases, and 11 bases lay between the germline ends. This CDR3 contains 15 residues. The CDR3 DNA reads as TGCGCCAGCAGCTTGGCAGGGGATAAGAACTATGGCTACACCTTC. Translated, it gives CASSLAGDKNYGYTF.

The rearrangement joins TRBV19 to TRBJ1-6; TRBD1 matches at 9 bases. Per germline, CDR1 LNHDA and CDR2 SQIVND (reference sequence). Trimming cost V 3 bases and J 7 bases; bases outside gene matches: 4. This CDR3 has 15 residues. The CDR3, as DNA: TGTGCCAGTAGTATGTCGACAGGGGGAAATTCACCCCTCCACTTT. It specifies CASSMSTGGNSPLHF.

This clone came up a few times. This chain links TRBV7-6 with TRBJ1-6; D is uncertain. The germline V and J ends were trimmed by 2 bases and 0 bases, with 20 bases remaining between them. This CDR3 spans 20 amino acids. Germline CDR1 is SGHVS and CDR2 is FNYEAQ. The CDR3 sequence: CASSLRAAGYGSSYNSPLHF. CDR3 nucleotide sequence: TGTGCCAGCAGCTTAAGGGCCGCGGGGTACGGTAGCTCCTATAATTCACCCCTCCACTTT. The variable domain in full, completed from reference TRBV7-6 and TRBJ1-6, reads GAGVSQSPRYKVTKRGQDVALRCDPISGHVSLYWYRQALGQGPEFLTYFNYEAQQDKSGLPNDRFSAERPEGSISTLTIQRTEQRDSAMYRCASSLRAAGYGSSYNSPLHFGNGTRLTVT.

The gene calls are TRBV5-1 and TRBJ2-5, with D perhaps TRBD1 (6 bases). Between the trimmed V and J ends, which lost 2 bases and 1 base, there was a span of 9 bases. The V gene's germline CDR1 is SGHRS and CDR2 YFSETQ. The CDR3 totals 14 residues. The CDR3 sequence is CASSLRGIQETQYF. CDR3 in DNA: TGCGCCAGCAGCTTAAGGGGGATCCAAGAGACCCAGTACTTC. The complete variable domain, with remaining parts taken from reference TRBV5-1 and TRBJ2-5, reads KAGVTQTPRYLIKTRGQQVTLSCSPISGHRSVSWYQQTPGQGLQFLFEYFSETQRNKGNFPGRFSGRQFSNSRSEMNVSTLELGDSALYLCASSLRGIQETQYFGPGTRLLVL.

The chain employs TRBV12-5 and TRBJ2-7, with 9 bases lining up with TRBD2. V lost 0 bases to trimming and J lost 1 base; unmatched junction nucleotides: 7. CDR1 is LGHNT, CDR2 FRNRAP, per germline. The CDR3 spans 17 residues. DNA of the CDR3: TGTGCTAGTGGTTTGGTACAGCCTAGCGGGGATTCCTACGAGCAGTACTTC. This translates into CASGLVQPSGDSYEQYF.

The genes are TRBV6-1 and TRBJ1-6; D is undetermined. The V gene lost 6 bases and the J gene lost 8 bases, with 5 bases spanning the gap. The V gene's germline CDR1 is MNHNS and CDR2 SASEGT. The CDR3 covers 11 residues. CDR3 protein: CASSLHSPLHF. DNA for the CDR3: TGTGCCAGCAGCCTTCATTCACCCCTCCACTTT.

V and J are TRBV19 and TRBJ2-7; tentative D call: TRBD2 (6 bases). This CDR3 comprises 17 residues. V gave up 3 bases and J gave up 4 bases, with 22 bases separating them. Germline-derived CDR1 and CDR2 are LNHDA and SQIVND (reference sequence). The CDR3 region is CASSISSQGGDLYEQYF. CDR3 bases: TGTGCCAGTAGTATTTCATCTCAGGGAGGAGATTTATACGAGCAGTACTTC.

The chain joins TRBV28 to TRBJ2-1; D is undetermined. With 5 bases removed from V and 1 base from J, the gap between germline ends came to 15 bases. Germline CDR1 and CDR2: MDHEN and SYDVKM. This CDR3 is 16 amino acids long. In DNA form, the CDR3 reads TGTGCCAGCAGTAAATCCCAAACCCTATCCTACAATGAGCAGTTCTTC. Amino acids: CASSKSQTLSYNEQFF.

This chain uses TRBV6-5 with TRBJ2-2, with 9 nucleotides matching TRBD2. This CDR3 comprises 15 residues. The junction had 3 bases not matched to a gene; V was cut back by 5 bases and J by 2 bases. Per the germline V gene, CDR1 is MNHEY and CDR2 is SVGAGI. The CDR3 DNA reads TGTGCCAGCAGTGCCGGGACTAGCAACACCGGGGAGCTGTTTTTT. The encoded protein is CASSAGTSNTGELFF.

The V and J genes are TRBV5-1 and TRBJ2-1, with 8 bases that match TRBD2. The V gene's germline CDR1 is SGHRS and CDR2 YFSETQ. CDR3 size: 15 residues. After removal of 4 bases from V and 2 bases from J, the junction contained 5 bases not matched to a gene. The DNA of the CDR3 is TGCGCCAGCAGCCCCGGGGGGGCCCCCTACAATGAGCAGTTCTTC. Translated, it gives CASSPGGAPYNEQFF. The whole variable domain, filled in from reference TRBV5-1 and TRBJ2-1, reads KAGVTQTPRYLIKTRGQQVTLSCSPISGHRSVSWYQQTPGQGLQFLFEYFSETQRNKGNFPGRFSGRQFSNSRSEMNVSTLELGDSALYLCASSPGGAPYNEQFFGPGTRLTVL.

J is TRBJ2-1 and V is TRBV11-2; 7 nucleotides match TRBD1. Trimming removed 4 bases from V and 0 bases from J; junction bases left unmatched: 6. CDR1 and CDR2 (germline): SGHAT, FQNNGV. The CDR3 length is 16 residues. As DNA, the CDR3 is TGTGCCAGCAGCTCCTACAGGGGTAGCTCCTACAATGAGCAGTTCTTC. This translates into CASSSYRGSSYNEQFF.

This sequence joins TRBV21-1 and TRBJ2-7; TRBD1 was called by the table and not checked on the DNA. TRBV21-1 is classified as a pseudogene. The length of the CDR3 is 15 residues. The CDR3 protein is CASSKEGRGPGEQYF. The DNA of the CDR3 is TGTGCCAGCAGCAAAGAGGGCAGGGGGCCTGGAGAGCAGTACTTC.

The genes are TRBV19 and TRBJ2-5; 12 bases agree with TRBD2. V dropped 6 bases and J dropped 5; count of bases not matched to a gene: 7. Germline V gives CDR1 LNHDA, CDR2 SQIVND (reference sequence). This CDR3 spans 15 amino acids. The CDR3 coding sequence is TGTGCCAGTAGCTCTCTAGCGGGGGGGCGGGAGACCCAGTACTTC. Encoded protein: CASSSLAGGRETQYF.

The chain is built from TRBV6-5 and TRBJ1-2; 9 bases are a match to TRBD1. Germline CDR1 is MNHEY and CDR2 is SVGAGI. The junction had 6 bases not matched to a gene; V was cut back by 2 bases and J by 8 bases. The CDR3 has 14 amino acids. The DNA for the CDR3 is TGTGCCAGCAGTTACCTTGGGACAGGGACGGGCTACACCTTC. Its translation is CASSYLGTGTGYTF.

The V gene is TRBV5-6, the J gene TRBJ1-2; D uncertain. From germline, CDR1 is SGHDT and CDR2 YYEEEE. Trimming removed 3 bases at V and 3 bases at J, with 12 bases between. There are 14 residues in the CDR3. CDR3 sequence reads: CASSSRAKDYGYTF. The CDR3 coding sequence is TGTGCCAGCAGCTCGAGGGCCAAAGACTATGGCTACACCTTC.

The rearrangement joins TRBV7-9 to TRBJ1-2; possible D gene TRBD1, 6 bases. CDR3 length equals 13 residues. Germline CDR1 is SEHNR and CDR2 is FQNEAQ (reference sequence). V was pared by 6 bases and J by 4 bases, with 12 bases between. The CDR3 DNA sequence: TGTGCCAGCAGTCCAGGGGCTGTCTATGGCTACACCTTC. Its translation: CASSPGAVYGYTF.

The chain combines TRBV19 with TRBJ1-1; no clear D gene. Germline assignment: CDR1 LNHDA and CDR2 SQIVND (reference sequence). The CDR3 has 15 amino acids. V was clipped by 3 bases and J by 1 base, with 12 bases between them. The CDR3 reads CASSIGGYGNTEAFF. In nucleotides, the CDR3 is TGTGCCAGTAGTATTGGAGGGTACGGGAACACTGAAGCTTTCTTT.

This clone was seen once. The CDR3 bases are TGCAGCGTCCACACCGGGACTAGCGGGGGCTACGAGCAGTACTTC. This codes for CSVHTGTSGGYEQYF. J is TRBJ2-7 and V is TRBV29-1, with 14 bases fitting TRBD2. There are 15 residues in the CDR3. Germline-derived CDR1 and CDR2 are SQVTM and ANQGSEA. J gave up 3 bases and V 6 bases, and 7 bases lay outside the gene matches.